The clone carrying this TCR beta chain was found many times. Its target is unknown. Germline values: CDR1 DFQATT, CDR2 SNEGSKA (reference sequence). This CDR3 comprises 15 residues. The V and J ends lost 6 bases and 7 bases, in that order; junction bases with no gene match: 18. MiXCR, applied by TCRdb to the reads, yields one record per CDR3 protein. In the table there are roughly 180,000 distinct CDR3 sequences, 20% to 25% of which are singletons. This sample was taken from a study of T cell repertoires in cytomegalovirus infection. In the study overall: Researchers turned to recently identified HLA-C-restricted CMV epitopes as well as well-studied HLA-B-restricted ones. Both CMV infection and a matching HLA type were indicated by public TCR beta signatures. Points from the study as a whole: Identification of carriers of CMV plus the relevant HLA was performed using cumulative public TCR beta family frequency. Dominant in the ex vivo response were TCR beta clonotypes restricted by HLA-C and specific for CMV.

This material consisted of CD8+ T cells from cultured PBMCs, taken from culture after CMV antigen stimulation. V and J are TRBV20-1 and TRBJ2-7; 7 nucleotides line up with TRBD2. This receptor was obtained from a human donor in good health (CMV status not recorded). Some clones in this sample may be carry-over from other donors' samples. The DNA for the CDR3 is TGCAGTGCGCGGATGACTAGCAACATCCGGCGGGAGCAGTACTTC. Protein: CSARMTSNIRREQYF.